These T cell receptor beta chains were read from a single sample in a study of blood T cell repertoires in COVID-19. Profiling relied on immunoSEQ multiplex PCR, and the TCRdb table lists in-frame clones only, not all of them. Of 60,000 or so clones in the sample, more than 80% are singletons; the top ten hold about 15%. The sequenced sample was peripheral blood. All receptors derive from a man older than 75 with acute or convalescent COVID-19. Each CDR3 is given without its conserved first and last residue. The D gene is left open where the match is weak.

D gene,V gene,J gene,CDR3 protein
NA,TRBV18,TRBJ1-4,ASSPPGRSDEKLF
NA,TRBV2,TRBJ1-1,ASSVGGMNTEAF
NA,TRBV7-2,TRBJ2-5,ASSLGVLGGQETQY
NA,TRBV5-1,TRBJ2-5,ASEGDGETQY
NA,TRBV24-1,TRBJ2-1,ATSDSRKGGNEQF
TRBD1,TRBV18,TRBJ1-1,ASYRTGHTEAF
NA,TRBV27,TRBJ1-5,ASSLMGGGPQH
NA,TRBV10-3,TRBJ1-1,AISESGHPNTEAF
TRBD1,TRBV5-1,TRBJ2-5,ASSYYADRDETQY
TRBD2,TRBV5-1,TRBJ2-3,ASSSTGLAGYTDTQY
TRBD1,TRBV6-5,TRBJ1-5,ASLRDRGNQPQH
NA,TRBV3-1/TRBV3-2,TRBJ1-2,ASSHNDRPHNYGYT
NA,TRBV7-8,TRBJ1-5,ASSHSYSNQPQH
NA,TRBV19,TRBJ1-1,ASRPPGVFTEAF
TRBD1,TRBV18,TRBJ1-1,ASSPPTRARGTEAF
TRBD2,TRBV3-1/TRBV3-2,TRBJ2-2,ASSQAWGGAGGPTGELF
NA,TRBV6-2/TRBV6-3,TRBJ1-1,ASSYSQGRNTEAF
NA,TRBV21-1,TRBJ1-6,ASSKNRDSPLH
TRBD1,TRBV6-6,TRBJ1-4,ASSRDGTGNEKLF
TRBD2,TRBV6-5,TRBJ2-1,ASGFQAGDYNEQF
TRBD2,TRBV5-4,TRBJ2-1,ASSPSGGGHNEQF
TRBD1,TRBV9,TRBJ1-6,ASSPSDRNNSPLH
NA,TRBV5-1,TRBJ2-3,ASSLYEGSSTDTQY
TRBD1,TRBV7-2,TRBJ2-7,ASSLDGTVPGYEQY
NA,TRBV6-4,TRBJ2-2,ASDRGSTNTGELF
TRBD1,TRBV18,TRBJ1-3,ASSPPGQGPGNTIY
NA,TRBV10-2,TRBJ2-7,ASVQGIQLEQY
NA,TRBV20-1,TRBJ1-1,SAGGQFEAF
NA,TRBV6-1,TRBJ1-2,ASSEEPGYVLGYT
TRBD2,TRBV6-1,TRBJ2-7,ASSEAVPGGEQY
NA,TRBV2,TRBJ1-3,ASHSGGSSGNTIY
TRBD1,TRBV18,TRBJ2-1,ASSPKTGGRNEQF
TRBD1,TRBV11-3,TRBJ1-2,ASSFTRTGSSYGYT
TRBD1,TRBV29-1,TRBJ2-1,SVRGQGYNEQF
NA,TRBV6-5,TRBJ1-3,ASSSQGNTIY
NA,TRBV4-1,TRBJ1-2,ASSQDLSLGSGYT
NA,TRBV28,TRBJ1-6,ASSLHTNNSPLH
NA,TRBV5-4,TRBJ2-4,ASSLDRKNIQY
NA,TRBV10-2,TRBJ2-1,ASSESRAGRGQF